What follows is one T cell receptor (beta chain) and its context. It lacks a known antigen. Base quality data are lacking; no much larger clone is found one base away. The 39 donors, aged 6 to 90 years, were systemically healthy Caucasian individuals from Russia. Each donor gave about 10 milliliters of peripheral blood, drawn into EDTA-treated Vacutainer tubes. Ficoll-Paque density-gradient centrifugation was used to isolate PBMCs, with at least 6.5 million per sample. Trizol reagent was used to extract total RNA from the PBMCs, yielding at least 5 micrograms per sample. Naive CD45RAhigh/CD27high T cell percentages were measured by flow cytometry on a PBMC aliquot from every donor. This sample stems from a study of blood T cells in healthy people across ages (dated by TCRdb to between 2014 and 2017). With regard to the full study: In model experiments, template switching captured roughly one uniquely barcoded TCR beta cDNA molecule for every two T cells. Using deep sequencing normalized with unique cDNA molecular identifiers, the study measured how TCR beta repertoire diversity changes with age. Donors were grouped into four age groups: young (average roughly 15 years), middle-aged (39), aged (over 55) and long-lived (over 80). To avoid experimental bias, donors of different ages were distributed randomly across sequencing lanes. Two additional independent replicas of 1 million unique cDNA reads from the same blood draw were analyzed for two donors (one aged 18 to 30 and one aged 80 or older). General study outcomes and caveats: Estimates of total diversity based on one million sequenced T cells were considered lower bounds and underestimates. As age increased, observed TCR beta diversity per million T cells dropped in a roughly linear way, and a significant reduction was already evident by age around 41. Compared with the aged group, more naive CD4+ T cells, fewer expanded clones and increased TCR diversity were shown by the long-lived group, suggesting age selection. Bulk unsorted PBMC profiling prevented conclusive comparison of naive and antigen-experienced compartments. Observed TCR beta diversity correlated strongly with the percentage of naive T cells measured by flow cytometry. Donor CMV infection status was unknown, potentially confounding age-related changes in expanded clonotypes.

The library was built by means of 5' RACE. The sample was run on an Illumina HiSeq 2500. The second PCR ran for about 6 to 12 cycles and used a J-beta primer mix along with a sample-barcoded 5' primer. A template-switch 5' adaptor carrying 12 random nucleotides introduced a unique molecular identifier onto each TCR beta cDNA molecule. At least 2.5 million CDR3-containing paired-end reads were obtained from each sample. The Mint cDNA synthesis kit, primed by a TRBC-specific oligonucleotide, was used to synthesize first-strand cDNA from all RNA. All cDNA was treated with uracil-DNA glycosylase and then went through a first 18-cycle PCR with the universal primers M1SS and BC2_uni_R. In the source study's methods: For normalization, 1 million high-quality reads were randomly selected from each sample, with every read carrying a distinct molecular identifier. Instead of being binned into consensus sequences, reads that shared molecular identifiers were thrown out. MiTCR, set to a Q25 quality threshold and the strictest error-elimination algorithm, was used for CDR3 identification, clonotype clustering and error correction. A nonparametric unseen species model with Euler transformation was used to estimate lower-bound total TCR beta diversity. TCRdb reprocessing: public reads trimmed at Q25 with fastp, clones called with MiXCR, in-frame beta chains kept. Rows with a matching CDR3 protein are joined into one entry that keeps the most common DNA and genes. None of the V and J calls come from the authors' own analysis; TCRdb made them. The sample table contains 1.6 million or so distinct CDR3 sequences; only one count was recorded for about 35% of them. Together, the top ten hold around 11% of the sample.

CDR1 and CDR2 are read off the germline V gene (reference sequence) as LGHDT and YNNKEL. The CDR3 holds 12 amino acids from the cysteine to the phenylalanine. The DNA shown is the 36-base CDR3, in frame from base 1. V sheds 1 base and J sheds 9 bases, leaving 10 bases between their ends. The sequencing sample was made of blood. This clonotype originated in a woman under 40 in good health. The rearrangement combines TRBV3-1 with TRBJ2-7, with a tentative D call of TRBD1 or TRBD2, each matching 5 bases. At the DNA level, the sequence is TGTGCCAGCAGCCAAGCGGCGAGGGGGCAGTACTTC. This yields the protein CASSQAARGQYF.